The sequence of this TCR beta chain was determined in a study of blood T cell repertoires in COVID-19. Study-wide background: Sites in the United States, Italy and Spain provided acute and convalescent COVID-19 samples. Sample material is recorded as cDNA or gDNA derived from T cells, B-cell-depleted T cells, or PBMCs.

V lost 5 bases to trimming and J lost 8 bases, with 12 bases between them. The CDR3 length is 13 residues. CDR1 and CDR2 from the germline V gene are SGHVS and FQNEAQ. In the authors' workflow: For nucleated cells, counts were estimated from reference gene primer amplification. Using immunoSEQ multiplex PCR, the repertoire was profiled, and TCRdb retains in-frame clones only, with some absent. The V and J calls and clone size are taken from that table; D and trimming were inferred from the DNA. The table shows roughly 330,000 clones, with about 86% occurring only once. The sequenced material came from peripheral blood. The chain recombines TRBV7-8 with TRBJ1-4; unclear D gene. This sequence was found in a woman aged 45-59 years with acute or convalescent COVID-19. The DNA of the CDR3 is TGTGCCAGCAGCCAACACTGGAGGGAAAAACTGTTTTTT. Translated: CASSQHWREKLFF.